The sequence of this TCR beta chain was determined in a study of T-cell memory formation after mild COVID-19 (dated by TCRdb to about 2021). Regarding the complete study: TCR sequence clusters from the two donors were found to be largely donor specific. Longitudinal TCRalpha and TCRbeta repertoire sequencing tracked T-cell clones expanding and contracting after mild COVID-19 in two donors. Two young, previously healthy adult volunteers made up the cohort, one male and one female. General findings and caveats noted by the study authors: Clones that contracted from day 15 to 85 showed balanced CD4/CD8 phenotypes, whereas a second wave of clones that expanded from day 15 to 37 leaned towards CD4+. Contracting CD4+ clones appeared mostly in the CM and EM memory subsets, whereas CD8+ clones were enriched in EMRA. Some responding clones were detected in pre-infection memory, suggesting pre-existing cross-reactive memory T cells joined the SARS-CoV-2 response. The study included only two mild cases, and larger cohorts that include severe cases with pre-infection samples were judged to be necessary. Whether the second-wave clones peaking on day 37 were SARS-CoV-2 specific was not confirmed.

Inclusive of the bounding cysteine and phenylalanine, the CDR3 is 13 residues long. Only the CDR3 part of the read is kept: 39 bases, read in frame from the first base. Sequences KGHDR (CDR1) and SFDVKD (CDR2) are obtained from the germline V gene. The trim is 12 bases for V and 3 bases for J, with a gap of 15 bases between the germline ends. Ficoll-Paque density gradient centrifugation was used to isolate PBMCs. About this clonotype itself: Its cognate antigen has yet to be identified. No clone much larger than this one lies a single base away; base qualities are absent.

Reads for this sample came from an Illumina NovaSeq 6000. cDNA libraries for TCRalpha and TCRbeta were prepared by 5'RACE using constant-segment primers, with sample barcodes and unique molecular identifiers added. RNA was extracted from every sample with Trizol reagent. The libraries were amplified in two PCR steps, and the second step added a second sample barcode and Illumina TruSeq adapters. Sequencing of libraries was performed on an Illumina NovaSeq with 2 x 150 bp paired-end reads. The original pipeline was this. Demultiplexing of reads and collapsing into UMI-guided consensus sequences were performed with migec v1.2.7. Using mixcr v2.1.11, UMI consensuses were aligned to TRA and TRB V and J templates and then assembled into clonotypes. Clonotypes were classified as expanded or contracted when called significant by both edgeR and NoisET, with noise models trained on biological replicates. For edgeR calls, the thresholds were a false discovery rate-adjusted p below 0.01 and a log2 fold-change of 1. As an exploratory analysis of dynamics, max-normalized trajectories of the 1000 most abundant clonotypes were examined with PCA combined with hierarchical clustering. Separately sequenced CD4+ and CD8+ repertoires were used to assign a CD4 or CD8 phenotype to each responding clone. TCRdb reprocessed the public reads (quality trimming at Q25 with fastp, clone calling with MiXCR) and kept in-frame beta chains. Records with the same CDR3 protein are collapsed into one entry carrying the most frequent genes and DNA. These V and J calls derive from TCRdb rather than the authors' analysis. This sample has some 440,000 distinct CDR3 sequences in its table, and approximately 25% of those were observed once. Of the sample, under 15% is held by the ten largest clones.

The rearranged segments are TRBV24-1 and TRBJ2-3; TRBD1 might be the D gene, on 5 matching bases. Sequencing was carried out using PBMCs or a T cell subset sorted from them (not recorded which). This sequence originates from an adult woman who had mild COVID-19 (a few samples of this study predate the infection). The sample titles of this study are shuffled in the database, so cell type and time point are left out; the donor was told from shared clones. CDR3 loop: CASALQGTDTQYF. The sequenced DNA is TGTGCCTCGGCCCTCCAGGGTACAGATACGCAGTATTTT.